These T cell receptor beta chains were read from a single sample in a study of shared clonotypes between healthy human individuals. Method: immunoSEQ multiplex PCR; TCRdb's copy keeps in-frame clones and lacks some. The sample has around 2.5 million clones, 90% to 95% seen once; the top ten hold approximately 0.35%. Sequences were obtained from naive CD4+ T cells from PBMCs. Receptors originate from a man aged 18 to 29 in good health. Some clones in this sample may be carry-over from other donors' samples. CDR3s include the opening cysteine and the closing phenylalanine or tryptophan. D genes are given only for firm matches. Size is omitted from some rows. Given values are once, few, many or a class for expanded clones.

v_call	j_call	d_call	clone_size	cdr3_nt	cdr3_aa
TRBV6-5	TRBJ2-2	NA	NA	TGTGCCAGCAGTTCCAGAAGGGGGGGCGGGGAGCTGTTTTTT	CASSSRRGGGELFF
TRBV7-8	TRBJ2-5	NA	NA	TGTGCCAGCAGCTTAGCGCTTCAGGGCCGGGAGACCCAGTACTTC	CASSLALQGRETQYF
TRBV19	TRBJ2-3	NA	NA	TGTGCCAGTTACAACCCAAGCATGGATACGCAGTATTTT	CASYNPSMDTQYF
TRBV5-4	TRBJ2-1	TRBD1	NA	TGTGCCAGCAGCTTGGGAGGGGGCTTTAATGAGCAGTTCTTC	CASSLGGGFNEQFF
TRBV9	TRBJ2-5	TRBD2	NA	TGTGCCAGCAGCGTAGGAGGAGCGGGAGCCCTCTCGACCCAGTACTTC	CASSVGGAGALSTQYF
TRBV21-1	TRBJ2-3	NA	NA	TGTGCCAGCAGCATTGGGTCGCGGCGGGAATTTTCAGATACGCAGTATTTT	CASSIGSRREFSDTQYF
TRBV20-1	TRBJ2-7	NA	NA	TGCAGTGCTGAGGGGTCGTACGAGCAGTACTTC	CSAEGSYEQYF
TRBV7-2	TRBJ1-5	NA	NA	TGTGCCAGCAGCCCAAGGGGGGGGAATCAGCCCCAGCATTTT	CASSPRGGNQPQHF
TRBV9	TRBJ2-7	TRBD2	NA	TGTGCCAGCAGCGTAGAGACTAGCGGGTGGCTCGAGCAGTACTTC	CASSVETSGWLEQYF
TRBV18	TRBJ1-2	NA	NA	TGTGCCAGCTCACCAACGGCGGGTCAAGACTATGGCTACACCTTC	CASSPTAGQDYGYTF
TRBV5-4	TRBJ1-2	NA	NA	TGTGCCAGCAGTTCGGCGGGGGGGAACTATGGCTACACCTTC	CASSSAGGNYGYTF
TRBV5-4	TRBJ2-5	NA	NA	TGTGCCAGCAGCTTGGCCCGAGGGCAAGAGACCCAGTACTTC	CASSLARGQETQYF
TRBV5-1	TRBJ1-1	NA	NA	TGCGCCAGCAGCAACGTATTTACGGGCGGGGGCAGGAACACTGAAGCTTTCTTT	CASSNVFTGGGRNTEAFF
TRBV28	TRBJ2-2	TRBD2	once	TGTGCCAGCAGTCCGCGGACTAGCGGGACGAACACCGGGGAGCTGTTTTTT	CASSPRTSGTNTGELFF
TRBV7-9	TRBJ1-2	NA	NA	TGTGCCAGCAGCTTAACGTTCGGCTATGGCTACACCTTC	CASSLTFGYGYTF
TRBV2	TRBJ1-1	TRBD1	NA	TGTGCCAGCAGTTTAGGAGGGGGCGCGGGGACTGAAGCTTTCTTT	CASSLGGGAGTEAFF
TRBV15	TRBJ2-7	NA	NA	TGTGCCACCAGCAGAGGAGGACAGAAAACCCTCTACGAGCAGTACTTC	CATSRGGQKTLYEQYF
TRBV6-5	TRBJ2-5	TRBD1	NA	TGTGCCAGCAGTTACGGCAGGGGGCTTTCCGAGACCCAGTACTTC	CASSYGRGLSETQYF
TRBV5-4	TRBJ1-1	TRBD1	NA	TGTGCCACCGGAAGGGACAGACCGAAGAACACTGAAGCTTTCTTT	CATGRDRPKNTEAFF
TRBV29-1	TRBJ2-7	NA	NA	TGCAGCGTTGAGTTACAGGAGTCCTACGAGCAGTACTTC	CSVELQESYEQYF
TRBV6-4	TRBJ1-1	TRBD1	few	TGTGCCAGCAGTCAAGACAGGGGAGCTGAAGCTTTCTTT	CASSQDRGAEAFF
TRBV18	TRBJ1-1	NA	NA	TGTGCCAGCTCAAGGGACACTAGCGAGGGAGCTTTCTTT	CASSRDTSEGAFF
TRBV5-1	TRBJ2-2	TRBD2	NA	TGCGCCAGCTTCCCAACGGGGACTAGGAGGACTTCCGGGGAGCTGTTTTTT	CASFPTGTRRTSGELFF
TRBV4-3	TRBJ2-1	TRBD2	NA	TGCGCCAGCAGCCCAGCGGTTTTGCGGGGGGGGAATGAGCAGTTCTTC	CASSPAVLRGGNEQFF
TRBV28	TRBJ2-1	TRBD2	NA	TGTGCCAGCAGTTTATGGGGAACTAGCGGGGGCGGTGAGCAGTTCTTC	CASSLWGTSGGGEQFF
TRBV5-1	TRBJ1-1	NA	NA	TGCGCCAGCAGCTTGGTAACGGGACGCGAAGCCATTGAAGCTTTCTTT	CASSLVTGREAIEAFF
TRBV25-1	TRBJ2-2	TRBD1	NA	TGTGCCAGCCAAGGACAGGGGGCGATTAACACCGGGGAGCTGTTTTTT	CASQGQGAINTGELFF
TRBV6-1	TRBJ1-4	NA	once	TGTGCCAGCAGTCCCCTAGCGGGGATACTGAAACTGTTTTTT	CASSPLAGILKLFF
TRBV25-1	TRBJ1-1	TRBD1	once	TGTGCCAGCCAGGGGGTTGCTGTGAACACTGAAGCTTTCTTT	CASQGVAVNTEAFF
TRBV29-1	TRBJ1-1	TRBD1	NA	TGCAGCGTCACCCCACCCGGACAGGCGACTGAAGCTTTCTTT	CSVTPPGQATEAFF
TRBV10-3	TRBJ1-5	NA	NA	TGTGCCATCAGGCCACGTGACAGCCCTGAACAGCCCCAGCATTTT	CAIRPRDSPEQPQHF
TRBV28	TRBJ1-1	NA	NA	TGTGCCAGCAGTTTAGGTCAAGGGACCGCTGAAGCTTTCTTT	CASSLGQGTAEAFF
TRBV9	TRBJ1-3	NA	NA	TGTGCCAGCAGCGTGGGGAGCTCTGGAAACACCATATATTTT	CASSVGSSGNTIYF
TRBV9	TRBJ2-5	TRBD1	NA	TGTGCCAGCAGCGTAGGCAGGGGGAGCGAGACCCAGTACTTC	CASSVGRGSETQYF
TRBV7-8	TRBJ2-7	TRBD1	NA	TGTGCCAGCAGCCGCGGGACAGGGTCCTCCTACGAGCAGTACTTC	CASSRGTGSSYEQYF
TRBV11-3	TRBJ2-1	NA	NA	TGTGCCAGCAGCCAAGGGGCAGGGCAGCAGTTCTTC	CASSQGAGQQFF
TRBV5-1	TRBJ2-3	TRBD2	NA	TGCGCCAGCAGCTTGGAAAGCCTAGCGGGAATGGGAGATACGCAGTATTTT	CASSLESLAGMGDTQYF
TRBV27	TRBJ2-7	NA	NA	TGTGCCAGCACCACCTTGAGCCTTGGGGGCTACGAGCAGTACTTC	CASTTLSLGGYEQYF
TRBV30	TRBJ1-1	NA	NA	TGTGCCGGGATCGAGGATCTCGGTTTCACTGAAGCTTTCTTT	CAGIEDLGFTEAFF
TRBV11-2	TRBJ1-3	NA	NA	TGTGCCAGCAGCTTAGTACAGGGCTACAGGAACACCATATATTTT	CASSLVQGYRNTIYF
TRBV29-1	TRBJ2-7	NA	NA	TGCAGCGTTGATGGCAGGTCGTTAGGGGAGCAGTACTTC	CSVDGRSLGEQYF
TRBV10-1	TRBJ2-7	NA	NA	TGCGCCAGCAGTGAATCACATTACTACGAGCAGTACTTC	CASSESHYYEQYF
TRBV30	TRBJ1-1	NA	NA	TGTGCCTGGAGTGTACGGGACATCGGACTGAACACTGAAGCTTTCTTT	CAWSVRDIGLNTEAFF
TRBV6-5	TRBJ1-2	NA	NA	TGTGCCAGCACCCGGGCGGGGGTTAACTATGGCTACACCTTC	CASTRAGVNYGYTF
TRBV7-4	TRBJ2-7	TRBD2	NA	TGTGCCAGCAGCCAACAGTGGGCGGGGGGAAGCTCCTACGAGCAGTACTTC	CASSQQWAGGSSYEQYF
TRBV5-1	TRBJ1-3	NA	NA	TGCGCCAGCAGCCCTGGACAAGGCGAAGACACCATATATTTT	CASSPGQGEDTIYF
TRBV5-1	TRBJ2-7	NA	NA	TGCGCCAGCAGTCGTGGAGGGTATACGGGGTACGAGCAGTACTTC	CASSRGGYTGYEQYF
TRBV5-4	TRBJ2-1	NA	NA	TGTGCCAGCAGCTTTGGGACACAGTCCTACAATGAGCAGTTCTTC	CASSFGTQSYNEQFF
TRBV6-6	TRBJ1-3	NA	NA	TGTGCCAGCACCTCTCCCCAGGGCCGAAACACCATATATTTT	CASTSPQGRNTIYF
TRBV5-1	TRBJ1-1	NA	NA	TGCGCCAGCAGCTTAGGGACAATACACACTGAAGCTTTCTTT	CASSLGTIHTEAFF
TRBV19	TRBJ2-2	TRBD2	NA	TGTGCCAGTAGTATCCGCCGGCGGGAGTTCCCCGGGGAGCTGTTTTTT	CASSIRRREFPGELFF
TRBV29-1	TRBJ1-1	NA	once	TGCAGCGTTGAACGGGTAACCTTCGGGGGTGAAGCTTTCTTT	CSVERVTFGGEAFF
TRBV7-9	TRBJ2-2	TRBD1	NA	TGTGCCAGCAGCTTTCAGGGGGTCGGGGAGCTGTTTTTT	CASSFQGVGELFF
TRBV27	TRBJ2-1	NA	NA	TGTGCCAGCAGTTACAGACACTCCGACAATGAGCAGTTCTTC	CASSYRHSDNEQFF
TRBV18	TRBJ2-5	NA	NA	TGTGCCAGCTCACTATTATCCGGCGAGACCCAGTACTTC	CASSLLSGETQYF
TRBV6-6	TRBJ2-2	TRBD1	NA	TGTGCCGGGGGACAGGCGAACACCGGGGAGCTGTTTTTT	CAGGQANTGELFF
TRBV5-8	TRBJ2-3	NA	NA	TGTGCCAGCAGCGACTCGACAGAGAAGTATTTT	CASSDSTEKYF
TRBV27	TRBJ1-5	NA	few	TGTGCCAGCTCTCTACAGGGTAATCAGCCCCAGCATTTT	CASSLQGNQPQHF